The sequence of this TCR beta chain was determined in a study of human T cells and chemical hapten exposure. The library attached unique molecular identifiers to individual cDNA molecules. TCRdb fed the RACE reads into MiXCR, producing one record per CDR3 protein. The sample has some 99,000 distinct CDR3 sequences; more than 7% are singletons. General observations from the study: A positive correlation with patch test score was found for PT1 expanded TCR counts.

This clonotype has at least ten counts. Its antigen is currently unknown. There are 15 residues in the CDR3. V was trimmed by 1 base and J by 4 bases, leaving 11 bases between them. The germline CDR1 and CDR2 sequences are SEHNR and FQNEAQ (reference sequence). The time point denotes: patch test 2, 6 weeks after DPC sensitization. Treatment of the sample: therapeutic diphenylcyclopropenone sensitization with weekly scalp DPC. The sequence was collected from a woman between 40 and 55 years old with alopecia areata. Some clones in this sample may be carry-over from other donors' samples. The sample consisted of whole blood, taken in connection with sensitization to the hapten diphenylcyclopropenone (DPC). The chain links TRBV7-9 to TRBJ1-5; D gene unclear. The CDR3 is CASSLEGLPNQPQHF. The CDR3 DNA sequence: TGTGCCAGCAGCTTAGAGGGTCTGCCAAATCAGCCCCAGCATTTT.